This entry lists 22 T cell receptor beta chains sequenced from one sample in a study of monozygotic twins with inflammatory bowel disease. TCRdb re-called the 5' RACE reads and shows each CDR3 protein once, DNA omitted. This table lists 70,000 to 95,000 distinct CDR3 sequences. Sequencing was carried out using blood. Receptors originate from a human donor with ulcerative colitis or Crohn's disease, or a healthy co-twin of an affected twin (not recorded which).

The V and J genes are TRBV6-6 and TRBJ1-1; the TCRdb D gene call, TRBD1, has no DNA to confirm it. This CDR3 is built from 12 residues. Germline V gene sequence: CDR1 MNHNY, CDR2 SVGAGI (reference sequence). The CDR3 sequence: CASSWTGSQAFF.

The chain uses TRBV5-1 and TRBJ1-4; the TCRdb call, TRBD1, lacks DNA for checking. CDR1 and CDR2 (germline): SGHRS, YFSETQ. The CDR3 consists of 15 residues. This CDR3 is CASSIQGAGNEKLFF.

The chain links TRBV20-1 to TRBJ2-5; absent DNA, TCRdb's TRBD2 call cannot be checked. CDR3 length: 16 amino acids. CDR1 and CDR2 (germline): DFQATT, SNEGSKA (reference sequence). The CDR3 region is CSATLTSGGGGETQYF.

This chain joins TRBV5-1 and TRBJ1-1; TCRdb proposes TRBD1, but this gene call is untestable without DNA. The CDR3 spans 14 residues. Germline CDR1 reads SGHRS; CDR2 reads YFSETQ. CDR3 sequence reads: CASGPRGMNTEAFF. Using reference TRBV5-1 and TRBJ1-1 for the parts outside the CDR3, the full variable domain is KAGVTQTPRYLIKTRGQQVTLSCSPISGHRSVSWYQQTPGQGLQFLFEYFSETQRNKGNFPGRFSGRQFSNSRSEMNVSTLELGDSALYLCASGPRGMNTEAFFGQGTRLTVV.

The chain's CDR3 is CASSAGEFYGYTF. The J gene is TRBJ1-2, the V gene TRBV12-3 or TRBV12-4; TCRdb's assignment of TRBD1 cannot be checked, as there is no DNA. This CDR3 has 13 residues.

The rearrangement uses TRBV20-1 and TRBJ1-2; with no DNA, the TCRdb D assignment of TRBD1 cannot be verified. The CDR3 runs to 16 residues. CDR1 and CDR2 from the germline V gene are DFQATT and SNEGSKA (reference sequence). This CDR3 reads CSAWEQGGEWYNGYTF.

This sequence joins TRBV7-8 and TRBJ2-7. This CDR3 has 14 residues. Germline CDR1 SGHVS, CDR2 FQNEAQ. CDR3 protein: CASSLGEGTYEQYF.

V is TRBV19 and J is TRBJ1-1; TCRdb designates TRBD1, a call that cannot be tested without DNA. The CDR3 length is 14 residues. The germline V gene has CDR1 LNHDA and CDR2 SQIVND (reference sequence). Here the CDR3 reads CASSARTVDTEAFF. Looking up the rest from reference TRBV19 and TRBJ1-1 gives the full variable domain: DGGITQSPKYLFRKEGQNVTLSCEQNLNHDAMYWYRQDPGQGLRLIYYSQIVNDFQKGDIAEGYSVSREKKESFPLTVTSAQKNPTAFYLCASSARTVDTEAFFGQGTRLTVV.

The chain combines TRBV2 with TRBJ2-1; the D call from TCRdb, TRBD2, cannot be confirmed without DNA. This CDR3 spans 16 amino acids. Per the germline V gene, CDR1 is SNHLY and CDR2 is FYNNEI. The CDR3 is CASSEASGEIYNEQFF. The entire variable domain, with the rest obtained from reference TRBV2 and TRBJ2-1, is as follows: EPEVTQTPSHQVTQMGQEVILRCVPISNHLYFYWYRQILGQKVEFLVSFYNNEISEKSEIFDDQFSVERPDGSNFTLKIRSTKLEDSAMYFCASSEASGEIYNEQFFGPGTRLTVL.

The chain employs TRBV7-2 and TRBJ2-3; TCRdb's assignment of TRBD1 cannot be checked, as there is no DNA. The germline V gene has CDR1 SGHTA and CDR2 FQGNSA. The CDR3 contains 16 residues. The CDR3 loop reads CASSSPMGGTTDTQYF.

This chain uses TRBV7-2 with TRBJ1-1; there is no DNA to check the TCRdb D call of TRBD1. The CDR3 sequence is 15 residues long. The germline V gene has CDR1 SGHTA and CDR2 FQGNSA. The CDR3 loop reads CASSSPPTGYTEAFF.

V and J are TRBV20-1 and TRBJ1-1. This CDR3 is built from 13 residues. Germline V CDR1 and CDR2: DFQATT, SNEGSKA (reference sequence). CDR3 region: CSARDLGNTEAFF.

The V and J genes are TRBV5-5 and TRBJ2-1; TCRdb designates TRBD1, a call that cannot be tested without DNA. Germline-derived CDR1 and CDR2 are SGHKS and YYEKEE (reference sequence). The CDR3 is 16 amino acids. CDR3 sequence: CASSQRLVTGDDEQFF.

The V and J genes are TRBV4-2 and TRBJ1-6; TCRdb outputs TRBD1, but without DNA this stays unchecked. The CDR3 contains 15 residues. Germline CDR1 reads LGHNA; CDR2 reads YNFKEQ. The CDR3 protein is CASSQDRGRDSPLHF.

CDR3: CASSLVGKTEAFF. The chain uses TRBV5-5 and TRBJ1-1. CDR1 is SGHKS, CDR2 YYEKEE, per germline (reference sequence). CDR3 length equals 13 residues.

This rearrangement joins TRBV5-1 to TRBJ1-1. Germline CDR1 is SGHRS and CDR2 is YFSETQ. CDR3 length: 14 amino acids. This chain's CDR3 is CASSSDSTNTEAFF. The whole variable domain, filled in from reference TRBV5-1 and TRBJ1-1, reads KAGVTQTPRYLIKTRGQQVTLSCSPISGHRSVSWYQQTPGQGLQFLFEYFSETQRNKGNFPGRFSGRQFSNSRSEMNVSTLELGDSALYLCASSSDSTNTEAFFGQGTRLTVV.

The chain couples TRBV12-3 or TRBV12-4 to TRBJ2-5. This CDR3 contains 11 residues. CDR3 sequence: CASSSLETQYF.

The V gene is TRBV18, the J gene TRBJ2-1. The CDR3 runs 14 residues. The V gene's germline CDR1 is KGHSH and CDR2 LQKENI. The CDR3 is CASSQSRVTDEQFF.

The V call is TRBV19, the J call TRBJ2-7; TCRdb's D call, TRBD1, is unchecked because there is no DNA. Germline CDR1 LNHDA, CDR2 SQIVND (reference sequence). The CDR3 has 15 amino acids. This CDR3 reads CASSMSPAPSYEQYF.

The V gene is TRBV20-1, the J gene TRBJ2-5. Germline V gene data show CDR1 as DFQATT and CDR2 as SNEGSKA (reference sequence). The length of the CDR3 is 13 residues. The CDR3 sequence is CSAREPNSETQYF.

The V gene is TRBV6-1, the J gene TRBJ2-3; without DNA, the TCRdb call of TRBD1 cannot be checked. In germline, CDR1 is MNHNS, CDR2 SASEGT. CDR3 length: 16 amino acids. This chain's CDR3 is CASSPQRAGILYTQYF.

This sequence joins TRBV12-3 or TRBV12-4 and TRBJ1-5; without DNA, the TCRdb call of TRBD1 cannot be checked. This CDR3 is built from 15 residues. CDR3 loop: CASSYDRAGNQPQHF.